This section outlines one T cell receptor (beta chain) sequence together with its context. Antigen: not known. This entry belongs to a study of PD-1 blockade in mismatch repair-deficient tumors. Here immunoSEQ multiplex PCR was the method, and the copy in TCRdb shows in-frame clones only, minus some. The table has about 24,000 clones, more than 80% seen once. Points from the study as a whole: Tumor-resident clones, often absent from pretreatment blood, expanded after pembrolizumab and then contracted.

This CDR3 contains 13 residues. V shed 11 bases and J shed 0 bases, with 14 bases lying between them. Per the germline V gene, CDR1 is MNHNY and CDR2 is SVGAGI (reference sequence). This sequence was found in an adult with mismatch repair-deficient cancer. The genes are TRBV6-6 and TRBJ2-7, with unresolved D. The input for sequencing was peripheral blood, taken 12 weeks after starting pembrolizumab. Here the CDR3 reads CAAQSVGSYEQYF. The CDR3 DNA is TGTGCCGCACAATCGGTTGGCTCCTACGAGCAGTACTTC.